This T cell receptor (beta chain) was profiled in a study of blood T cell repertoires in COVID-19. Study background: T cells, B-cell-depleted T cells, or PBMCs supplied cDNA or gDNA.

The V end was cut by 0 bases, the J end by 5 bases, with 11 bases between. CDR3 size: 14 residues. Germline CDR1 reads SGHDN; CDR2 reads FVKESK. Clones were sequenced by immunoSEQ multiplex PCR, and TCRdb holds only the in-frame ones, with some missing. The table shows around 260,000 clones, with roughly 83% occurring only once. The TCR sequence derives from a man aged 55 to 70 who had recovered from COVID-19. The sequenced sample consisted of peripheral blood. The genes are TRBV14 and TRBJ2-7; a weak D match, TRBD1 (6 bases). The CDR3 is CASSQDLRGNEQYF. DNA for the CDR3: TGTGCCAGCAGCCAAGATCTCAGGGGCAACGAGCAGTACTTC.